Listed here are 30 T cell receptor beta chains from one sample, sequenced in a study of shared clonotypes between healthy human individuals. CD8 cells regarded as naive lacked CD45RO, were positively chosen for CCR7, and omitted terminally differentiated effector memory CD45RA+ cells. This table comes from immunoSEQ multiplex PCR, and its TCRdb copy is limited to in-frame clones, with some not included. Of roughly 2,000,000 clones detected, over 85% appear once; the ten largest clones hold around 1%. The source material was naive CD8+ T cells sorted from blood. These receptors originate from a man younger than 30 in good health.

Here the CDR3 reads CASSNLWDPGDEQYF. The CDR3 DNA reads TGTGCCAGCAGCAACCTCTGGGATCCCGGTGACGAGCAGTACTTC. The chain links TRBV7-9 to TRBJ2-7; no firm D call. Trimming took 5 bases from V and 5 from J, leaving 19 bases between them. CDR3 length: 15 amino acids. The germline gives CDR1 SEHNR, CDR2 FQNEAQ (reference sequence).

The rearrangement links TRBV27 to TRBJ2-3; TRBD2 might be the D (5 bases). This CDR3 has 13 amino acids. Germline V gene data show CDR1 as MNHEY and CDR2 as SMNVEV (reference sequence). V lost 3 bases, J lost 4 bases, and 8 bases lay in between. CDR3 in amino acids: CASSLGSADTQYF. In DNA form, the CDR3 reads TGTGCCAGCAGTTTGGGTAGCGCAGATACGCAGTATTTT.

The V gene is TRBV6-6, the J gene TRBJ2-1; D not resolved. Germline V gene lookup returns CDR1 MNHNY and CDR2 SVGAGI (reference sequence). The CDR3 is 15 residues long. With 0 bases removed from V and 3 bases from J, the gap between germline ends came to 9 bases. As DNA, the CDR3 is TGTGCCAGCAGTTACTCGACGCAGGACTACAATGAGCAGTTCTTC. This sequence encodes CASSYSTQDYNEQFF.

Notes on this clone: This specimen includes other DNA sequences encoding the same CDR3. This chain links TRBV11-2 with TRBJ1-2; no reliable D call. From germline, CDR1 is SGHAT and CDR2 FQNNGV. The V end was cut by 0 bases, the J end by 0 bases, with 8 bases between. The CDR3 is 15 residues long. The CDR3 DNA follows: TGTGCCAGCAGCTTAGATCCGGAAGCTAACTATGGCTACACCTTC. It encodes CASSLDPEANYGYTF. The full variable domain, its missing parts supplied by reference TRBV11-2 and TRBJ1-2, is EAGVAQSPRYKIIEKRQSVAFWCNPISGHATLYWYQQILGQGPKLLIQFQNNGVVDDSQLPKDRFSAERLKGVDSTLKIQPAKLEDSAVYLCASSLDPEANYGYTFGSGTRLTVV.

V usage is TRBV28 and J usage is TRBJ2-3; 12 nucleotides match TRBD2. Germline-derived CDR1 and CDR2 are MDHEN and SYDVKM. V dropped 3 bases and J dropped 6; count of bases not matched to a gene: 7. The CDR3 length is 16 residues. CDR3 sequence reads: CASSFWLAGGSDTQYF. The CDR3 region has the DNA TGTGCCAGCAGTTTTTGGCTAGCGGGAGGGTCGGATACGCAGTATTTT.

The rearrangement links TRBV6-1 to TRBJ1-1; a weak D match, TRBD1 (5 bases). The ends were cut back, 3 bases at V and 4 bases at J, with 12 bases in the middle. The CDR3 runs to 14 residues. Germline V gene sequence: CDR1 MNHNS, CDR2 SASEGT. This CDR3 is CASSESGGTTEAFF. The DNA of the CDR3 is TGTGCCAGCAGTGAGTCTGGAGGGACCACTGAAGCTTTCTTT.

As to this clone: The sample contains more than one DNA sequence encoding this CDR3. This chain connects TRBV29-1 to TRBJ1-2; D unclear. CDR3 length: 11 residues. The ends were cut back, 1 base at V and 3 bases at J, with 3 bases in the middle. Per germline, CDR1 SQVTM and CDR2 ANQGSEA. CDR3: CSVEGDYGYTF. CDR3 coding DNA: TGCAGCGTTGAAGGGGACTATGGCTACACCTTC.

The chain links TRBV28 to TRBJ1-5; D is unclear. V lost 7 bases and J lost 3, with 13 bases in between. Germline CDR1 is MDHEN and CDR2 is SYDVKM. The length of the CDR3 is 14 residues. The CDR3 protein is CASTLIGLNQPQHF. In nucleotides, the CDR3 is TGTGCCAGCACCCTAATCGGGCTCAATCAGCCCCAGCATTTT. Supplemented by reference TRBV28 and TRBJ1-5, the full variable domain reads DVKVTQSSRYLVKRTGEKVFLECVQDMDHENMFWYRQDPGLGLRLIYFSYDVKMKEKGDIPEGYSVSREKKERFSLILESASTNQTSMYLCASTLIGLNQPQHFGDGTRLSIL.

The CDR3 region has the DNA TGCGCCAGCAGTACCGGACAGGGCCCAGAGACCCAGTACTTC. Protein: CASSTGQGPETQYF. The chain employs TRBV5-1 and TRBJ2-5; 8 nucleotides agree with TRBD1. V shed 5 bases, J shed 4 bases, and the junction held 7 bases outside the gene matches. In germline, CDR1 is SGHRS, CDR2 YFSETQ. The CDR3 loop spans 14 amino acids. Complete variable domain (other parts from reference TRBV5-1 and TRBJ2-5): KAGVTQTPRYLIKTRGQQVTLSCSPISGHRSVSWYQQTPGQGLQFLFEYFSETQRNKGNFPGRFSGRQFSNSRSEMNVSTLELGDSALYLCASSTGQGPETQYFGPGTRLLVL.

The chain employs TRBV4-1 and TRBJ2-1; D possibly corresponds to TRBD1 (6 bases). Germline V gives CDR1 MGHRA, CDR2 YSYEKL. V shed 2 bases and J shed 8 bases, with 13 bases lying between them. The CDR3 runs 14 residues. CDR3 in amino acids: CASSQIQGLDEQFF. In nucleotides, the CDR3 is TGCGCCAGCAGCCAAATACAGGGATTGGATGAGCAGTTCTTC.

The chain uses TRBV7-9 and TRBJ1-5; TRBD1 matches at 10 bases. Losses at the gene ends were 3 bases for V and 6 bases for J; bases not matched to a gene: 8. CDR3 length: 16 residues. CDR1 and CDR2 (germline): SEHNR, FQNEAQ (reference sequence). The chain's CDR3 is CASSLGQGREGQPQHF. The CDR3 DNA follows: TGTGCCAGCAGCTTGGGACAGGGGCGTGAAGGTCAGCCCCAGCATTTT.

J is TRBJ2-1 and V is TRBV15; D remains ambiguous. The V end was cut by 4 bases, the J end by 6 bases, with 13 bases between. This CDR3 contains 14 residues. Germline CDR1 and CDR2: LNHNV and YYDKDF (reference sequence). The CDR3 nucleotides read TGTGCCACCAGCATACATACTCCGGGCAATGAGCAGTTCTTC. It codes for CATSIHTPGNEQFF.

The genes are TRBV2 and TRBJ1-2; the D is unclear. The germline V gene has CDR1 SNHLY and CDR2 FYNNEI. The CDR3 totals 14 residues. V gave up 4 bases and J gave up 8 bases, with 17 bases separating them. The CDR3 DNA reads TGTGCCAGCAGTGGAGGCGAAACAAGTCGGGGCTACACCTTC. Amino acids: CASSGGETSRGYTF.

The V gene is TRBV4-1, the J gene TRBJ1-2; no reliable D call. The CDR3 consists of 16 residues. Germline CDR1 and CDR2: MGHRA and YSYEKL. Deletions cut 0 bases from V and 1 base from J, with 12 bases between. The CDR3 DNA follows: TGCGCCAGCAGCCAAGATCGGACGGTTGTTAACTATGGCTACACCTTC. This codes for CASSQDRTVVNYGYTF.

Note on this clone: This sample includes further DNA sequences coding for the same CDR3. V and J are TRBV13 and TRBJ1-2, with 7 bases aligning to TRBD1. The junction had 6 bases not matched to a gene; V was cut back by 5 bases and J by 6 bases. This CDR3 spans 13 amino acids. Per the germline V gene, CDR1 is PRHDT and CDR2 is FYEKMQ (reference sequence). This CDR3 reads CASSLGQVDGYTF. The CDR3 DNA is TGTGCCAGCAGCCTCGGACAGGTGGATGGCTACACCTTC.

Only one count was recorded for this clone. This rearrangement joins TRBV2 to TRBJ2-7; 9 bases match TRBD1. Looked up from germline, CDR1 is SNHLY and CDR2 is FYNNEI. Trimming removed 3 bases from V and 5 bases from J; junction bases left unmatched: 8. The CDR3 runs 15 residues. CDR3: CASSDDGTGFDEQYF. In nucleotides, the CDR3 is TGTGCCAGCAGTGACGACGGGACAGGGTTCGACGAGCAGTACTTC.

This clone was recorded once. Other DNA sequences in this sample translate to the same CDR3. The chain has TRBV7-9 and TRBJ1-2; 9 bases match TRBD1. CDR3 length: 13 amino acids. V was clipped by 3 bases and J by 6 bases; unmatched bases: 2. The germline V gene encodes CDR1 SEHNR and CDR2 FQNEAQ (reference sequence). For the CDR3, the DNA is TGTGCCAGCAGCTTTGGACAGGGGAATGGCTACACCTTC. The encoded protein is CASSFGQGNGYTF.

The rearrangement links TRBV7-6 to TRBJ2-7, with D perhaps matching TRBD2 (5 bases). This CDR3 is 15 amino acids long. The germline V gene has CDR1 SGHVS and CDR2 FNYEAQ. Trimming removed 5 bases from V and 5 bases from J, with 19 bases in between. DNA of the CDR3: TGTGCCAGCAGCCCGGTATTGGACGGGGTCCACGAGCAGTACTTC. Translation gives CASSPVLDGVHEQYF.

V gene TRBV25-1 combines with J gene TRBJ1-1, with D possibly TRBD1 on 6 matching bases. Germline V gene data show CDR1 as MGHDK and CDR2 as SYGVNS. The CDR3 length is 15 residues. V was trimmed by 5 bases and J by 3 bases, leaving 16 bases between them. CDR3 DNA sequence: TGTGCCAGCAGTCCTCTTCCCAGGGGCGACACTGAAGCTTTCTTT. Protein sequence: CASSPLPRGDTEAFF.

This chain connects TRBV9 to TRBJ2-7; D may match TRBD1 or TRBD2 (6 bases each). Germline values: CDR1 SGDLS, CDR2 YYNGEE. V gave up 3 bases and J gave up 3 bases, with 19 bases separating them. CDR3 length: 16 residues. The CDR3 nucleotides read TGTGCCAGCAGCGGAAGTGGAGGGGGTATATTCTACGAGCAGTACTTC. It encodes CASSGSGGGIFYEQYF.

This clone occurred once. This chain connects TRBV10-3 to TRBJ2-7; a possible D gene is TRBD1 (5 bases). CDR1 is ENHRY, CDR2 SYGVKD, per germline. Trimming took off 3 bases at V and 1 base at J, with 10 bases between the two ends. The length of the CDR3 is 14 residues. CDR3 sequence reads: CAISDPDISYEQYF. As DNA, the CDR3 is TGTGCCATCAGTGACCCGGACATATCCTACGAGCAGTACTTC.

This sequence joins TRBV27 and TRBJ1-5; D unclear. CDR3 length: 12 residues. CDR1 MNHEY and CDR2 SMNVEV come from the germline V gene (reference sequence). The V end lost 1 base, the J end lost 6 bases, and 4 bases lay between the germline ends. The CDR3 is CASSLYGQPQHF. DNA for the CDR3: TGTGCCAGCAGTTTATACGGTCAGCCCCAGCATTTT.

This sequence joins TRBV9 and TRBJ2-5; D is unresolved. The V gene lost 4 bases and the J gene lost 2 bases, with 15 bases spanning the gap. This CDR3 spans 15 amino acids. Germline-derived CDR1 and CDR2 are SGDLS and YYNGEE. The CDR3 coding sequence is TGTGCCAGCAGCCCTCTCTTAGGGTGGCAAGAGACCCAGTACTTC. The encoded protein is CASSPLLGWQETQYF.

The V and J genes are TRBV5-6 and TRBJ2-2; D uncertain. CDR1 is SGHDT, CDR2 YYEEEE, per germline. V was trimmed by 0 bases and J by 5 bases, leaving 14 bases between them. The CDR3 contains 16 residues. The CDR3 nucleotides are TGTGCCAGCAGCTTGGGAGCCACCACATGGACCGGGGAGCTGTTTTTT. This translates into CASSLGATTWTGELFF.

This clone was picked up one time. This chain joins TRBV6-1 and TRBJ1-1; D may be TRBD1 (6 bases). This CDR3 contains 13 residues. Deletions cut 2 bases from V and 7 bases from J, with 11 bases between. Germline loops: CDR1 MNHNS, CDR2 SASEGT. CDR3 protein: CASSEWGGIEAFF. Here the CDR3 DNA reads TGTGCCAGCAGTGAATGGGGGGGCATTGAAGCTTTCTTT.

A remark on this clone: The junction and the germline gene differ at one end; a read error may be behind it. The CDR3: CASSTGLYDSPLHF. The CDR3 bases are TGTGCCAGTAGTACGGGCCTCTATGATTCACCCCTCCACTTT. The chain uses TRBV19 and TRBJ1-6; D gene uncertain. Looked up from germline, CDR1 is LNHDA and CDR2 is SQIVND (reference sequence). The CDR3 covers 14 residues.

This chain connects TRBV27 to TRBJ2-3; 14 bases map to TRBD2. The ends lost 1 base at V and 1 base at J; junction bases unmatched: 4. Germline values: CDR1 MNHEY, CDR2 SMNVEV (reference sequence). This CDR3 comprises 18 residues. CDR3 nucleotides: TGTGCCAGCAGTTTATGGGGACTAGCGGGAGATCGCACAGATACGCAGTATTTT. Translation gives CASSLWGLAGDRTDTQYF.

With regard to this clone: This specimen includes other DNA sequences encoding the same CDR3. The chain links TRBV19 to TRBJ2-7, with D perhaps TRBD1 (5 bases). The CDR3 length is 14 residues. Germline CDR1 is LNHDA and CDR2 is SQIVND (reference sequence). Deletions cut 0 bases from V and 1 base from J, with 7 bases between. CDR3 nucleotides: TGTGCCAGTAGTATAGATACAGGATCCTACGAGCAGTACTTC. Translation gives CASSIDTGSYEQYF.

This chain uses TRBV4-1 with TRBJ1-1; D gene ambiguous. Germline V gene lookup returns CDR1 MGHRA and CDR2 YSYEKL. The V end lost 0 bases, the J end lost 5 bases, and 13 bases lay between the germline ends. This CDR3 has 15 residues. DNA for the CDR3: TGCGCCAGCAGCCAAGATTTTGTAGGGTGGACTGAAGCTTTCTTT. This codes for CASSQDFVGWTEAFF.

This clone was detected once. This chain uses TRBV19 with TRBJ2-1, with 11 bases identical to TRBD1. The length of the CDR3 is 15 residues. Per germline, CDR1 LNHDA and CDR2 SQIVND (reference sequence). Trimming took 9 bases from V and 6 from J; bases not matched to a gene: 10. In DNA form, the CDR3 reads TGTGCCAGCCTGCCCGGACAGGGGGCAGTCAATGAGCAGTTCTTC. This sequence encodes CASLPGQGAVNEQFF. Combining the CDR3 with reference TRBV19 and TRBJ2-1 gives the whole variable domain DGGITQSPKYLFRKEGQNVTLSCEQNLNHDAMYWYRQDPGQGLRLIYYSQIVNDFQKGDIAEGYSVSREKKESFPLTVTSAQKNPTAFYLCASLPGQGAVNEQFFGPGTRLTVL.